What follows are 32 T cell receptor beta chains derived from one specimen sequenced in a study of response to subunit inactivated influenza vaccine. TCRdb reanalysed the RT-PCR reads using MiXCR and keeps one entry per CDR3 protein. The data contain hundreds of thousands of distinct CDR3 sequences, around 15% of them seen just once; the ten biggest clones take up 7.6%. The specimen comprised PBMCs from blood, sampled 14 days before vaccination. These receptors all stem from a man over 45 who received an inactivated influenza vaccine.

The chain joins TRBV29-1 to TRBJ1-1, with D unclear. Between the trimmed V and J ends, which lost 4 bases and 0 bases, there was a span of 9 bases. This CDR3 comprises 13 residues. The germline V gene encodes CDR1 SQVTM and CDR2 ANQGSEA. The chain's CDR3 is CSVALRMNTEAFF. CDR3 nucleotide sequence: TGCAGCGTTGCGCTACGGATGAACACTGAAGCTTTCTTT.

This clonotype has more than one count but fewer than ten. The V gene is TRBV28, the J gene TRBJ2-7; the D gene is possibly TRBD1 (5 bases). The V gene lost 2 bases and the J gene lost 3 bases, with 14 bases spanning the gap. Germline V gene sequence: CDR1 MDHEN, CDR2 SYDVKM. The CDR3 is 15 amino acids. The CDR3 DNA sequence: TGTGCCAGCAGTTTAAGGCAGGGTAGACGCTACGAGCAGTACTTC. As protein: CASSLRQGRRYEQYF.

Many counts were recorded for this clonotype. The CDR3 loop reads CASSQQQGPNYGYTF. CDR3 nucleotides: TGCGCCAGCAGCCAACAACAGGGTCCCAACTATGGCTACACCTTC. J is TRBJ1-2 and V is TRBV4-3; a weak D match, TRBD1 (6 bases). CDR1 and CDR2 from the germline V gene are LGHNA and YSLEER. Trimming shortened V by 2 bases and J by 2 bases, and 12 bases separated the two germline ends. CDR3 length: 15 amino acids.

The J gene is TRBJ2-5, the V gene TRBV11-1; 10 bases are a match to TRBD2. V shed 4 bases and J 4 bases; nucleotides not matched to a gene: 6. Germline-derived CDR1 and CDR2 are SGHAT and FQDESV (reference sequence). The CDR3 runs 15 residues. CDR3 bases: TGTGCCAGCAGCTCACTAGCGGGGTTCGTAGAGACCCAGTACTTC. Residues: CASSSLAGFVETQYF.

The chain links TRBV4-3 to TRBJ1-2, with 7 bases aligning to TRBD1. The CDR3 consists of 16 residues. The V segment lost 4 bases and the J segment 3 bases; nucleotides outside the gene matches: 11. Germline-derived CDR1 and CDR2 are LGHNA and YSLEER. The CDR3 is CASSRDLPGTDYGYTF. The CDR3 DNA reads TGCGCCAGCAGCCGAGACCTTCCGGGGACAGACTATGGCTACACCTTC.

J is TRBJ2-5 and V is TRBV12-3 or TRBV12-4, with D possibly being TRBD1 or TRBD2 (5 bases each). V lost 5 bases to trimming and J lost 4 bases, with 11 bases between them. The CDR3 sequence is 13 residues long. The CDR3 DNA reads TGTGCCAGCAGTACTAGGGGTTCAGAGACCCAGTACTTC. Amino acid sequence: CASSTRGSETQYF.

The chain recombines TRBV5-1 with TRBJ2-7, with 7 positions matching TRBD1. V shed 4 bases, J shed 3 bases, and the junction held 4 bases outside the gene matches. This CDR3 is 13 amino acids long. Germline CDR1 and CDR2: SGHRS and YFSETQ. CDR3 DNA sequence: TGCGCCAGCAGCACCACAGGGGTCTACGAGCAGTACTTC. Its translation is CASSTTGVYEQYF.

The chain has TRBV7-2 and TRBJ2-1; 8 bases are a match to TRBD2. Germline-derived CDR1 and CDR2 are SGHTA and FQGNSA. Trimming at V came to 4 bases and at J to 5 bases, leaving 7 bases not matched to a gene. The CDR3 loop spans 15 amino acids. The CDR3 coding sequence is TGTGCCAGCAGCTCAGGCAGCGGGAGTCACAATGAGCAGTTCTTC. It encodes CASSSGSGSHNEQFF.

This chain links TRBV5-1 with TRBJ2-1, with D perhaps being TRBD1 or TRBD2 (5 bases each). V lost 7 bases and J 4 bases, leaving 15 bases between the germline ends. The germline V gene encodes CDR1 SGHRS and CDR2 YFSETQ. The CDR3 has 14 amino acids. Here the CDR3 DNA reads TGCGCCAGCGGTGGGGGAAACGGATACAATGAGCAGTTCTTC. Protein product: CASGGGNGYNEQFF.

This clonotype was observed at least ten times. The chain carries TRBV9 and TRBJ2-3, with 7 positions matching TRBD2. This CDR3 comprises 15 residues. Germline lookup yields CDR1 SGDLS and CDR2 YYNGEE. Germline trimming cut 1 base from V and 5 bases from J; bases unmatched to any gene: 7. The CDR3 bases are TGTGCCAGCAGCGTACGAGGGAGGGCTGGAGATACGCAGTATTTT. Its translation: CASSVRGRAGDTQYF. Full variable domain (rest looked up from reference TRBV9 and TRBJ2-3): DSGVTQTPKHLITATGQRVTLRCSPRSGDLSVYWYQQSLDQGLQFLIQYYNGEERAKGNILERFSAQQFPDLHSELNLSSLELGDSALYFCASSVRGRAGDTQYFGPGTRLTVL.

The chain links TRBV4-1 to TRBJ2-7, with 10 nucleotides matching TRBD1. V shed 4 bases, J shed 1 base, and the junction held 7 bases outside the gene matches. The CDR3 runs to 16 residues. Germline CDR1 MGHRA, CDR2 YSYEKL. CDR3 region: CASSLPGTGVSYEQYF. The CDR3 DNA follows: TGCGCCAGCAGCCTCCCCGGGACAGGGGTGTCCTACGAGCAGTACTTC.

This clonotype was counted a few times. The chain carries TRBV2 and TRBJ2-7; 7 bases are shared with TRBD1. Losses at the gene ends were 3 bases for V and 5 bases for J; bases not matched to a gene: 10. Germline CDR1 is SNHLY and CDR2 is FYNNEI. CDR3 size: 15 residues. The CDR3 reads CASSDPAGGWNEQYF. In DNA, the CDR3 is TGTGCCAGCAGTGATCCGGCAGGGGGTTGGAACGAGCAGTACTTC.

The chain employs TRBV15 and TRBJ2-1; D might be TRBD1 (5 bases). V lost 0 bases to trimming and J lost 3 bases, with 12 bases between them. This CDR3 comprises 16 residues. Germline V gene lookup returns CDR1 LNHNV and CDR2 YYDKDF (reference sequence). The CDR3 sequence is CATSRDRQLIYNEQFF. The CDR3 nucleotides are TGTGCCACCAGCAGAGACCGACAGCTAATCTACAATGAGCAGTTCTTC.

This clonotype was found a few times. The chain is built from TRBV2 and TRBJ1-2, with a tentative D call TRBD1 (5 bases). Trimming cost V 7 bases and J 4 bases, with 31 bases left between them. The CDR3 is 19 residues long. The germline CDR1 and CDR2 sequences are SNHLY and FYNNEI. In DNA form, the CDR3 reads TGTGCCAGCAACCCTCTATGGGCCCCAACCCTGCCTGGGGGCTATGGCTACACCTTC. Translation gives CASNPLWAPTLPGGYGYTF.

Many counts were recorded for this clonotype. CDR3 sequence: CAISEARDYGYTF. The CDR3 DNA follows: TGTGCCATCAGTGAAGCCCGGGACTATGGCTACACCTTC. The rearrangement joins TRBV10-3 to TRBJ1-2; no clear D gene. The CDR3 runs 13 residues. The V end lost 3 bases, the J end lost 3 bases, and 8 bases lay between the germline ends. Germline V gives CDR1 ENHRY, CDR2 SYGVKD.

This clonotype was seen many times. CDR3 coding DNA: TGCGCCAGCAGCCAAATAGGTGAGAACACTGAAGCTTTCTTT. This gives the protein CASSQIGENTEAFF. The chain uses TRBV4-3 and TRBJ1-1; D not certain. Trimming left V 2 bases short and J 1 base short, with 8 bases between. CDR1 is LGHNA, CDR2 YSLEER, per germline. CDR3 size: 14 residues.

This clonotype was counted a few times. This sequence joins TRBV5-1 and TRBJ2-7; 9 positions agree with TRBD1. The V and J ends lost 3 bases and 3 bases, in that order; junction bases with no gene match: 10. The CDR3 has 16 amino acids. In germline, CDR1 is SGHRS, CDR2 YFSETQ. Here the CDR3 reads CASSYDAPGQGYEQYF. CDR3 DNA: TGCGCCAGCAGCTACGACGCCCCGGGACAGGGCTACGAGCAGTACTTC.

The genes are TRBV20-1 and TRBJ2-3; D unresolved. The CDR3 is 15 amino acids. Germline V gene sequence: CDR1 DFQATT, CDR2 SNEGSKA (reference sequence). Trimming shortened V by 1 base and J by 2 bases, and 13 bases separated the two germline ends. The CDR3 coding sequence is TGCAGTGCTAGAGTAGCTGTCGGTCACACAGATACGCAGTATTTT. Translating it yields CSARVAVGHTDTQYF.

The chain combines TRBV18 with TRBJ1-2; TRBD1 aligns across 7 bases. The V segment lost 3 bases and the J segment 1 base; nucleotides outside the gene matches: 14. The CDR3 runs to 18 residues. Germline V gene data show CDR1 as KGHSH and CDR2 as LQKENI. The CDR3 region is CASSPIAQPQGGNYGYTF. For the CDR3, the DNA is TGTGCCAGCTCACCGATTGCTCAACCCCAGGGGGGTAACTATGGCTACACCTTC.

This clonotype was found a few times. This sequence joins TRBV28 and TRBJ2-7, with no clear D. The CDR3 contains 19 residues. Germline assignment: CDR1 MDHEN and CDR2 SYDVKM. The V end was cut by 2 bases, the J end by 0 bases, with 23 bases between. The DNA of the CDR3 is TGTGCCAGCAGTTTAAGGTACGGAAAGCAAGGCGGTAGCTCCTACGAGCAGTACTTC. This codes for CASSLRYGKQGGSSYEQYF.

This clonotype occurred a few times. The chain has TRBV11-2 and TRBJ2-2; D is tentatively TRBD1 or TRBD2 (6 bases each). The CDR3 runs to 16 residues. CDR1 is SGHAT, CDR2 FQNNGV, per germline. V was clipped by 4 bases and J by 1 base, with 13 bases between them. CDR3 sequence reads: CASSSQGGGNTGELFF. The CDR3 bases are TGTGCCAGCAGCTCCCAAGGAGGGGGGAACACCGGGGAGCTGTTTTTT.

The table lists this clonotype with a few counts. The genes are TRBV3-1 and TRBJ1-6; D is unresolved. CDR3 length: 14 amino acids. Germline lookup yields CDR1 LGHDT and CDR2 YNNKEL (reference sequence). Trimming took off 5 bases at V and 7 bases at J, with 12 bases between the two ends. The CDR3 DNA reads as TGTGCCAGCAGCATACGGACTGGGAATTCACCCCTCCACTTT. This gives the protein CASSIRTGNSPLHF. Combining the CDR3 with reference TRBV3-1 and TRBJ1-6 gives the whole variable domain DTAVSQTPKYLVTQMGNDKSIKCEQNLGHDTMYWYKQDSKKFLKIMFSYNNKELIINETVPNRFSPKSPDKAHLNLHINSLELGDSAVYFCASSIRTGNSPLHFGNGTRLTVT.

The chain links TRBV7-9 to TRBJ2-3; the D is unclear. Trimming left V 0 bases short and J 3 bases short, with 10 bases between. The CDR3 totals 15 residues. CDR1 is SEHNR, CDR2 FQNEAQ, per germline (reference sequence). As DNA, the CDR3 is TGTGCCAGCAGCTTAGCGGACCATAGGACAGATACGCAGTATTTT. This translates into CASSLADHRTDTQYF.

The CDR3 coding sequence is TGCGCCAGCAGCCCAAGTCTCCAGGGGTCCTACGAGCAGTACTTC. It codes for CASSPSLQGSYEQYF. This rearrangement joins TRBV4-3 to TRBJ2-7, with D possibly TRBD1 on 6 matching bases. V dropped 4 bases and J dropped 1 base, with 14 bases sitting between them. CDR1 is LGHNA and CDR2 is YSLEER in the germline V gene. This CDR3 is 15 amino acids long.

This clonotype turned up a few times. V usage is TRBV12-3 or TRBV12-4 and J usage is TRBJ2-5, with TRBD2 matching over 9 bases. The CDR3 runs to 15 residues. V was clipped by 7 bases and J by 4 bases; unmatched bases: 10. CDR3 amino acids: CASNGGLAGIETQYF. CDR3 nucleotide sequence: TGTGCCAGCAACGGGGGGCTAGCGGGGATAGAGACCCAGTACTTC.

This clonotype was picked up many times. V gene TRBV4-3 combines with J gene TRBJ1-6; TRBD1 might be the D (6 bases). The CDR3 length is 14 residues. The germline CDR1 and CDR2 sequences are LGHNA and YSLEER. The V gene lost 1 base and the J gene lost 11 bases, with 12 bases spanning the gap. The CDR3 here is CASSQARGSAPLHF. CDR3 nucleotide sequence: TGCGCCAGCAGCCAAGCCAGGGGCAGTGCACCCCTCCACTTT.

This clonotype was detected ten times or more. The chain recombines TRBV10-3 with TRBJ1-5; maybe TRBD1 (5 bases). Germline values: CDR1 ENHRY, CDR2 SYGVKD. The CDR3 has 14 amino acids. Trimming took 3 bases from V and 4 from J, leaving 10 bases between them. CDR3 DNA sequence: TGTGCCATCAGTGACCCTCAGGGAAATCAGCCCCAGCATTTT. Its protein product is CAISDPQGNQPQHF.

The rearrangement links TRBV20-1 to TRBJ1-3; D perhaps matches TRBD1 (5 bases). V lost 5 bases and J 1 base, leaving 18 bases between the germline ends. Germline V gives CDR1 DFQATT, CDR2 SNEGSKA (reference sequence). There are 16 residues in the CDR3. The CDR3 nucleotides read TGCAGTGCTCCCCCACTGGGGGGGATGTCTGGAAACACCATATATTTT. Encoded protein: CSAPPLGGMSGNTIYF.

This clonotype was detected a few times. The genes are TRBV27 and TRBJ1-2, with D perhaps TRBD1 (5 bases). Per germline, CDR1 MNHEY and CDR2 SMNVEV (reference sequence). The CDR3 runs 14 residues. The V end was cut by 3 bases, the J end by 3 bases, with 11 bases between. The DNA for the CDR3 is TGTGCCAGCAGTTTCTCAGGACACCACTATGGCTACACCTTC. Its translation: CASSFSGHHYGYTF.

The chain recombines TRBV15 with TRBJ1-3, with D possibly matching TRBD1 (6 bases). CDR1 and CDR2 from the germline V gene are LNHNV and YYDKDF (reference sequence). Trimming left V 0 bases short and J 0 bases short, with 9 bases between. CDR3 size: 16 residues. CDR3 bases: TGTGCCACCAGCAGAGATAGGGGGATCTCTGGAAACACCATATATTTT. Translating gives CATSRDRGISGNTIYF.

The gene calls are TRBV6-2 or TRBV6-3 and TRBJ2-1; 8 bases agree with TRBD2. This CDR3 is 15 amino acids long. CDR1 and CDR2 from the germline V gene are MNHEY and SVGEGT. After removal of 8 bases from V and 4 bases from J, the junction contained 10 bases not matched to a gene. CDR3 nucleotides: TGTGCCAGCGGTTTAAGCGGGGGCCCTTACAATGAGCAGTTCTTC. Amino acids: CASGLSGGPYNEQFF.

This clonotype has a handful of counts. CDR3 protein: CASSFGWGDEAFF. Here the CDR3 DNA reads TGTGCCAGCAGTTTTGGTTGGGGAGACGAAGCTTTCTTT. The chain employs TRBV12-3 or TRBV12-4 and TRBJ1-1; D gene ambiguous. The length of the CDR3 is 13 residues. Deletions cut 3 bases from V and 8 bases from J, with 13 bases between.